The following is a TCR beta chain sequence with its context. Its antigen is undetermined. This entry belongs to a study of CD8+CD57+ T cells in acquired aplastic anemia. Study details: Mean yield of DNA from sorted CD4+ and CD8+ cells was roughly 3.2 ug. On average, healthy donors gave 8.5 million to 14 million reads for CD4+ cells.

The CDR3 length is 16 residues. Trimming took off 6 bases at V and 8 bases at J, with 25 bases between the two ends. Per germline, CDR1 SGDLS and CDR2 YYNGEE. Study outcomes and limitations: Some 31 CD8+ CDR3 sequences were shared between patients and controls.

TCR beta VDJ and CDR3 were profiled, and genomic DNA was the template. Using its own MiXCR run on the reads, TCRdb lists one record per CDR3 protein. The table shows just over 400,000 distinct CDR3 sequences, with 60% to 80% occurring only once. The source of this sequence is a human donor in good health, serving as a control. The sequencing sample was made of sorted CD4+, CD8+, or CD8+CD57+ T cells (not recorded which) from PBMCs. The gene calls are TRBV9 and TRBJ2-3; D unclear. The DNA of the CDR3 is TGTGCCAGCAATGTCCATCGGGCCGGCGACCCAGCTACGCAGTATTTT. Encoded protein: CASNVHRAGDPATQYF.